This T cell receptor (beta chain) was recorded in a study of CD8 T cells in Susac syndrome. Study-level results: The study admitted that it had a relatively small number of individuals in its TCR sequencing and HLA analysis.

Reverse transcription of about 0.45 to 1 ug RNA was carried out with random hexamers. The authors amplified TCR beta CDR3 across 54 Vbeta and 13 Jbeta using immunoSEQ multiplex PCR. TCRdb re-analysed the immunoSEQ multiplex PCR reads in MiXCR, keeping a single row per CDR3 protein. The sample includes fewer than 250,000 distinct CDR3 sequences, roughly nine tenths seen only once; the top ten take about 0.12%. J was trimmed by 9 bases and V by 0 bases; bases with no gene match: 2. The CDR3 runs to 12 residues. Per germline, CDR1 MNHEY and CDR2 SMNVEV (reference sequence). This clonotype was seen a single time. Its antigen is not known. From blood CD8+ and CD4+ T cells, the TCR beta chain was sequenced.

The sequence came from a human donor with multiple sclerosis. Source material: CD8+ T cells from PBMCs. The chain is built from TRBV27 and TRBJ2-7; 7 bases agree with TRBD1. The CDR3 bases are TGTGCCAGCAGTTTATCAGGGGGCGGGCAGTACTTC. It yields the protein CASSLSGGGQYF.